The entry below describes one T cell receptor beta chain. 5' RACE that incorporated UMI labels was used to prepare the TRB cDNA libraries. Following a re-call of the 5' RACE reads, TCRdb has one entry per CDR3 protein and lacks DNA. The sample table sets out approximately 74,000 distinct CDR3 sequences. The data derive from a study of CXCR3-negative and CXCR3-positive naive CD8 T cells. Germline-derived CDR1 and CDR2 are LGHNA and YSLEER. The CDR3 runs 15 residues. What was sequenced was naive CXCR3- CD8+ T cells from blood. Subset specified: CD45RO-CCR7+CD27+CD95- naive CD8+ T cells lacking CXCR3 (TNR3-). The chain carries TRBV4-3 and TRBJ2-7. This receptor was taken from a human donor in good health. Some clones in this sample may be carry-over from other donors' samples. CDR3 loop: CASSHTLGESYEQYF.